The present T cell receptor beta chain was sequenced within a study of CD8+ T cells in alopecia areata. Alopecia areata patients provided lesional scalp punch biopsies and peripheral blood. Sorted populations comprised CD4+ and CD8+ T cells obtained from PBMCs. Following RNA extraction, reverse transcription yielded cDNA that acted as the sequencing template. Using immunoSEQ multiplex PCR, the repertoire was profiled, and TCRdb retains in-frame clones only, with some absent. The sample records fewer than 250,000 clones, 50% to 70% being singletons. Broader study findings: Mouse data revealed clearer TCR sharing than patient data did, a gap possibly tied to HLA. Higher clonality than in normal scalp was seen in lesional scalp, especially alopecia totalis/universalis.

Details on this clone: Its antigen is undetermined.

Germline V gene lookup returns CDR1 GTSNPN and CDR2 SVGIG (reference sequence). The V gene lost 0 bases and the J gene lost 8 bases, with 10 bases spanning the gap. The CDR3 has 13 amino acids. Sequencing used CD4+ T cells sorted from blood, obtained at week 0. The TCR comes from a human donor with alopecia areata. The chain carries TRBV30 and TRBJ1-4; D is unclear. In DNA form, the CDR3 reads TGTGCCTGGAGTGTCCAAGTCGAGGAAAAACTGTTTTTT. Its protein product is CAWSVQVEEKLFF.